This TCR beta chain stems from a study of shared clonotypes between healthy human individuals. Overall study results and limits: The study found lower generation probabilities in non-shared clonotypes than in those shared by all four donors. Only blood samples were collected, and tissue repertoires likely differ.

The DNA input per sorted-subset replicate PCR was 150 to 200 ng, corresponding to some 30,000 T cell genomes. Sequencing used immunoSEQ multiplex PCR; TCRdb keeps in-frame clones, though not all of them. Here the sample spans millions of clones, just over 90% being singletons. Concerning this clone: Its antigen remains unidentified.

V was shortened by 4 bases and J by 0 bases, with 21 bases between the two germline ends. Looked up from germline, CDR1 is LGHNA and CDR2 is YSLEER. The CDR3 has 19 amino acids. Sequencing used naive CD4+ T cells sorted from blood. Subset meaning: CD45RA+ positively selected. The rearrangement uses TRBV4-3 and TRBJ1-4; D not resolved. The receptor was derived from a man younger than 30 in good health. The DNA of the CDR3 is TGCGCCAGCAGCCTCTCCTTGGGGAGGGTCAGAGCAACTAATGAAAAACTGTTTTTT. Its protein is CASSLSLGRVRATNEKLFF.